The 19 T cell receptor beta chains below were found in one sample sequenced in a study of T cells in Graves' hyperthyroidism and ophthalmopathy. The investigators amplified TCR beta CDR3 regions from RNA transcripts. First-round RT-PCR of the TCR CDR3 relied on the HTBI primer set. TCRdb re-called the multiplex PCR reads with MiXCR, one entry per CDR3 protein. Of a few hundred thousand distinct CDR3 sequences in the sample, roughly 20% are singletons; the top ten hold roughly two fifths. The sequencing sample was made of blood. All receptors derive from a man younger than 30 with Graves' ophthalmopathy.

This clonotype occurred many times. This rearrangement joins TRBV12-3 or TRBV12-4 to TRBJ2-1; 10 bases map to TRBD1. The CDR3 is 16 amino acids. The V segment lost 5 bases and the J segment 9 bases; nucleotides outside the gene matches: 13. CDR3 loop: CASSPSGTGARGEQFF. CDR3 nucleotide sequence: TGTGCCAGCAGTCCCTCCGGGACAGGGGCTCGGGGTGAGCAGTTCTTC.

This rearrangement joins TRBV20-1 to TRBJ2-1; TRBD2 matches 9 bases. Germline lookup yields CDR1 DFQATT and CDR2 SNEGSKA (reference sequence). V lost 1 base to trimming and J lost 8 bases; unmatched junction nucleotides: 6. The CDR3 totals 14 residues. CDR3 DNA sequence: TGCAGTGCTAGAGGCGGGGGGGCCGGCTATGAGCAGTTCTTC. Its protein is CSARGGGAGYEQFF.

The chain links TRBV6-1 to TRBJ1-2; 9 nucleotides agree with TRBD1. This CDR3 is built from 14 residues. The V gene end was trimmed by 6 bases and the J gene end by 7 bases; junction bases not matched to a gene: 9. From germline, CDR1 is MNHNS and CDR2 SASEGT. CDR3 in DNA: TGTGCCAGCAGGCCTCGGACAGGGGTTTTTGGCTACACCTTC. Residues: CASRPRTGVFGYTF.

This clonotype was seen a few times. The chain is built from TRBV20-1 and TRBJ2-6, with 9 positions matching TRBD2. The CDR3 spans 16 residues. The V and J ends lost 1 base and 0 bases, in that order; junction bases with no gene match: 1. Germline V gene lookup returns CDR1 DFQATT and CDR2 SNEGSKA (reference sequence). CDR3 bases: TGCAGTGCTAGAGGCGGGGGGGGCTCTGGGGCCAACGTCCTGACTTTC. Translation gives CSARGGGGSGANVLTF.

The CDR3 bases are TGTGCCAGCAGCCTATCCGGGACAGTGGCTTCTGGGGCCAACGTCCTGACTTTC. Protein sequence: CASSLSGTVASGANVLTF. The gene calls are TRBV7-9 and TRBJ2-6; 7 nucleotides align to TRBD1. Germline V gene data show CDR1 as SEHNR and CDR2 as FQNEAQ (reference sequence). The J segment lost 1 base and the V segment lost 5 bases, leaving 11 bases of the junction unmatched. This CDR3 is 18 amino acids long.

This clonotype was seen more than once but under ten times. V gene TRBV28 combines with J gene TRBJ2-2; TRBD2 matches 7 bases. CDR1 and CDR2 (germline): MDHEN, SYDVKM. The CDR3 spans 14 residues. The V segment lost 7 bases and the J segment 7 bases; nucleotides outside the gene matches: 9. The CDR3 is CASKPTGGYGELFF. The CDR3 DNA reads as TGTGCCAGCAAGCCGACGGGGGGTTACGGGGAGCTGTTTTTT.

This clonotype was found many times. Here the CDR3 DNA reads TGTGCCAGCAGCGACAGGGGTCCGTACGAGCAGTACTTC. Translated: CASSDRGPYEQYF. The V call is TRBV6-1, the J call TRBJ2-7; 8 bases fit TRBD1. This CDR3 has 13 residues. J lost 4 bases, V lost 6 bases, and 5 bases had no gene match. Germline V lookup: CDR1 MNHNS, CDR2 SASEGT.

This chain uses TRBV20-1 with TRBJ1-2; possible D gene TRBD1, 5 bases. CDR1 DFQATT and CDR2 SNEGSKA come from the germline V gene (reference sequence). The CDR3 is 12 amino acids. The CDR3 region has the DNA TGCAGCGCGTGGGGGTGGGGAGACGGCTACACCTTC. Protein sequence: CSAWGWGDGYTF.

This clonotype was picked up many times. V and J are TRBV12-3 or TRBV12-4 and TRBJ1-1, with 8 bases identical to TRBD1. CDR3 length: 16 amino acids. V was clipped by 6 bases and J by 5 bases; unmatched bases: 14. CDR3 sequence reads: CASRLIGTGLFTEAFF. The CDR3 DNA sequence: TGTGCCAGCAGACTGATAGGGACAGGACTTTTTACTGAAGCTTTCTTT.

This rearrangement joins TRBV3-1 to TRBJ2-1; D call uncertain. This CDR3 region has 12 residues. V was trimmed by 5 bases and J by 4 bases, leaving 6 bases between them. Germline CDR1 and CDR2: LGHDT and YNNKEL (reference sequence). The CDR3 reads CASSDRYNEQFF. CDR3 coding DNA: TGTGCCAGCAGCGACCGATACAATGAGCAGTTCTTC.

In its sample, this clonotype was seen many times. The chain combines TRBV20-1 with TRBJ1-2; the D gene is possibly TRBD1 (5 bases). This CDR3 region has 12 residues. Trimming shortened V by 7 bases and J by 2 bases, and 11 bases separated the two germline ends. Per the germline V gene, CDR1 is DFQATT and CDR2 is SNEGSKA (reference sequence). CDR3 protein: CSGTGANYGYTF. The CDR3 DNA reads as TGCAGTGGCACCGGGGCGAACTATGGCTACACCTTC.

This clonotype has at least ten counts. V gene TRBV6-1 combines with J gene TRBJ1-6; weak D call: TRBD1 (6 bases). V lost 8 bases and J 9 bases, leaving 14 bases between the germline ends. The CDR3 sequence is 13 residues long. Germline CDR1 reads MNHNS; CDR2 reads SASEGT. CDR3 residues: CASCPGAGSPLHF. The CDR3 bases are TGTGCCAGCTGTCCGGGGGCGGGTTCACCCCTCCACTTT.

This clonotype showed up just a few times. The rearrangement uses TRBV24-1 and TRBJ2-7, with 7 nucleotides matching TRBD2. Germline CDR1 KGHDR, CDR2 SFDVKD. V shed 5 bases, J shed 0 bases, and the junction held 3 bases outside the gene matches. This CDR3 region has 14 residues. In DNA form, the CDR3 reads TGTGCCACCAGTGCTGGGGACTACTCCTACGAGCAGTACTTC. As protein: CATSAGDYSYEQYF.

The chain uses TRBV20-1 and TRBJ2-1; unclear D gene. Germline loops: CDR1 DFQATT, CDR2 SNEGSKA (reference sequence). The CDR3 is 13 amino acids. Trimming removed 0 bases from V and 8 bases from J, with 11 bases in between. The CDR3 nucleotides are TGCAGTGCTAGAGAGAGTAGAAGCTATGAGCAGTTCTTC. The encoded protein is CSARESRSYEQFF.

This clonotype appeared a single time. A much larger clone lies a single base off, so this may be a read error. The rearrangement links TRBV11-2 to TRBJ2-1; D remains unclear. This CDR3 has 18 residues. Trimming pared 2 bases from V and 0 bases from J, leaving 17 bases between. The germline CDR1 and CDR2 sequences are SGHAT and FQNNGV. CDR3 protein: CASSLLFGEVLSYNEQFF. CDR3 sequence (DNA): TGTGCCAGCAGCTTATTATTCGGCGAGGTCCTCTCCTACAATGAGCAGTTCTTC.

To note about this clonotype: Just one base apart from a much larger clone, this may be a read error. The chain combines TRBV12-3 or TRBV12-4 with TRBJ1-4; D is undetermined. Between the trimmed V and J ends, which lost 6 bases and 8 bases, there was a span of 7 bases. The CDR3 has 11 residues. The CDR3 DNA reads TGTGCCAGCAGAGTGGCAGAAAAACTGTTTTTT. The encoded protein is CASRVAEKLFF.

This clonotype was counted a few times. The chain carries TRBV12-3 or TRBV12-4 and TRBJ2-7, with 11 positions matching TRBD1. This CDR3 contains 14 residues. Trimming removed 6 bases from V and 5 bases from J; junction bases left unmatched: 6. The CDR3 sequence: CASRPRGQGDEQYF. DNA for the CDR3: TGTGCCAGCAGACCTAGGGGACAGGGGGACGAGCAGTACTTC.

This clonotype was found a few times. The J gene is TRBJ1-2, the V gene TRBV9; D possibly corresponds to TRBD1 (5 bases). From germline, CDR1 is SGDLS and CDR2 YYNGEE. Trimming stripped 3 bases from V and 7 bases from J, with 19 bases between. CDR3 length: 15 residues. The CDR3 nucleotides read TGTGCCAGCAGCGGGCGGGACCCGAGAATTTGTGGCTACACCTTC. As protein: CASSGRDPRICGYTF.

This clonotype was detected ten times or more. This chain connects TRBV3-1 to TRBJ2-2; D unresolved. The CDR3 covers 14 residues. The ends were cut back, 4 bases at V and 4 bases at J, with 10 bases in the middle. Germline V gene lookup returns CDR1 LGHDT and CDR2 YNNKEL (reference sequence). The CDR3 region has the DNA TGTGCCAGCAGCCCCCTATGGGGCACCGGGGAGCTGTTTTTT. Its protein is CASSPLWGTGELFF.